A selection of T cell receptor beta chains follows, all from one sample in a study of cytomegalovirus exposure and HLA in healthy donors. Assay used: immunoSEQ multiplex PCR; TCRdb lists only in-frame clones, some missing. The data show roughly 100,000 clones, with 80% to 85% seen just once and approximately 6.9% held by the top ten. The sequenced material came from PBMCs. Every receptor here comes from a young man in good health and CMV-seropositive. Each CDR3 is given with its conserved first and last residue. Fields, in order: clone size, J gene, V gene, D gene, CDR3 protein, CDR3 DNA. A D gene is named only where the DNA matches it firmly. Rows may omit the clone size; those that give it use once, few, many or a size class.

abundance: NA
j_gene: TRBJ2-1
v_gene: TRBV15
d_gene: NA
CDR3aa: CATSGGSGEQFF
CDR3nt: TGTGCCACCAGCGGAGGCAGCGGTGAGCAGTTCTTC

abundance: NA
j_gene: TRBJ2-3
v_gene: TRBV5-8
d_gene: TRBD1
CDR3aa: CASSLMGQGADTQYF
CDR3nt: TGTGCCAGCAGCTTGATGGGACAGGGGGCAGATACGCAGTATTTT

abundance: NA
j_gene: TRBJ1-3
v_gene: TRBV6-1
d_gene: NA
CDR3aa: CASTPRSGNTIYF
CDR3nt: TGTGCCAGCACCCCCCGGTCTGGAAACACCATATATTTT

abundance: once
j_gene: TRBJ1-1
v_gene: TRBV5-1
d_gene: NA
CDR3aa: CASSLGAGGDTEAFF
CDR3nt: TGCGCCAGCAGCTTGGGGGCCGGGGGAGACACTGAAGCTTTCTTT

abundance: NA
j_gene: TRBJ1-5
v_gene: TRBV10-1
d_gene: NA
CDR3aa: CASTPQGPDQPQHF
CDR3nt: TGCGCCAGCACCCCACAGGGACCTGATCAGCCCCAGCATTTT

abundance: few
j_gene: TRBJ2-2
v_gene: TRBV4-1
d_gene: NA
CDR3aa: CASSQEGGGGGELFF
CDR3nt: TGCGCCAGCAGCCAAGAGGGAGGGGGGGGCGGGGAGCTGTTTTTT

abundance: NA
j_gene: TRBJ1-2
v_gene: TRBV6-1
d_gene: NA
CDR3aa: CASNLRQGNYGYTF
CDR3nt: TGTGCCAGCAACCTCAGACAAGGAAACTATGGCTACACCTTC

abundance: NA
j_gene: TRBJ2-7
v_gene: TRBV7-9
d_gene: TRBD1
CDR3aa: CASTSMTGVHEQYF
CDR3nt: TGTGCCAGCACGAGTATGACAGGGGTACACGAGCAGTACTTC

abundance: NA
j_gene: TRBJ1-6
v_gene: TRBV9
d_gene: NA
CDR3aa: CASSGKQGSPLHF
CDR3nt: TGTGCCAGCAGCGGGAAACAGGGTTCACCCCTCCACTTT

abundance: NA
j_gene: TRBJ2-1
v_gene: TRBV27
d_gene: NA
CDR3aa: CASSFPIRAGKGGNEQFF
CDR3nt: TGTGCCAGCAGTTTCCCTATACGGGCGGGTAAAGGAGGCAATGAGCAGTTCTTC

abundance: few
j_gene: TRBJ2-5
v_gene: TRBV11-2
d_gene: NA
CDR3aa: CASSLAMAGRQETQYF
CDR3nt: TGTGCCAGCAGCTTAGCCATGGCGGGGCGGCAAGAGACCCAGTACTTC

abundance: NA
j_gene: TRBJ1-3
v_gene: TRBV6-6
d_gene: NA
CDR3aa: CASTNGRGTGNTIYF
CDR3nt: TGTGCCAGCACCAACGGGAGGGGAACTGGAAACACCATATATTTT

abundance: NA
j_gene: TRBJ1-5
v_gene: TRBV18
d_gene: TRBD1
CDR3aa: CASSPGQGANQPQHF
CDR3nt: TGTGCCAGCTCACCAGGACAGGGCGCGAATCAGCCCCAGCATTTT

abundance: NA
j_gene: TRBJ2-1
v_gene: TRBV28
d_gene: NA
CDR3aa: CASSPSGDYNEQFF
CDR3nt: TGTGCCAGCAGCCCAAGCGGAGACTACAATGAGCAGTTCTTC

abundance: NA
j_gene: TRBJ2-2
v_gene: TRBV7-3
d_gene: TRBD2
CDR3aa: CASSSHGGGTGELFF
CDR3nt: TGTGCCAGCAGCTCTCACGGGGGGGGCACCGGGGAGCTGTTTTTT

abundance: NA
j_gene: TRBJ1-3
v_gene: TRBV9
d_gene: NA
CDR3aa: CASSVGGQAYSGNTIYF
CDR3nt: TGTGCCAGCAGCGTAGGGGGGCAGGCGTACTCTGGAAACACCATATATTTT

abundance: NA
j_gene: TRBJ2-7
v_gene: TRBV29-1
d_gene: NA
CDR3aa: CSVGWGGLYEQYF
CDR3nt: TGCAGCGTCGGGTGGGGGGGGCTATACGAGCAGTACTTC

abundance: NA
j_gene: TRBJ2-7
v_gene: TRBV7-6
d_gene: NA
CDR3aa: CASSLGSAYEQYF
CDR3nt: TGTGCCAGCAGCCTCGGTTCTGCCTACGAGCAGTACTTC

abundance: NA
j_gene: TRBJ2-1
v_gene: TRBV4-3
d_gene: NA
CDR3aa: CASSQETPGSYNEQFF
CDR3nt: TGCGCCAGCAGCCAAGAAACTCCGGGCTCCTACAATGAGCAGTTCTTC

abundance: NA
j_gene: TRBJ1-4
v_gene: TRBV5-1
d_gene: TRBD1
CDR3aa: CASSQDRASSTNEKLFF
CDR3nt: TGCGCCAGCAGCCAGGACAGGGCGAGTTCAACTAATGAAAAACTGTTTTTT

abundance: NA
j_gene: TRBJ2-1
v_gene: TRBV18
d_gene: TRBD1
CDR3aa: CASSLGTGTYNEQFF
CDR3nt: TGTGCCAGCTCCCTGGGGACAGGGACCTACAATGAGCAGTTCTTC

abundance: NA
j_gene: TRBJ2-7
v_gene: TRBV19
d_gene: TRBD1
CDR3aa: CASSTLDRGEYEQYF
CDR3nt: TGTGCCAGTAGTACCCTAGACAGGGGGGAGTACGAGCAGTACTTC

abundance: NA
j_gene: TRBJ2-5
v_gene: TRBV27
d_gene: TRBD1
CDR3aa: CASRDRGHQETQYF
CDR3nt: TGTGCCTCACGGGACAGGGGCCACCAAGAGACCCAGTACTTC

abundance: NA
j_gene: TRBJ1-5
v_gene: TRBV7-2
d_gene: NA
CDR3aa: CASSRGAGPNQPQHF
CDR3nt: TGTGCCAGCAGCCGGGGGGCTGGGCCCAATCAGCCCCAGCATTTT

abundance: NA
j_gene: TRBJ2-3
v_gene: TRBV4-2
d_gene: TRBD2
CDR3aa: CASSQGLADDTDTQYF
CDR3nt: TGTGCCAGCAGCCAAGGACTAGCGGATGACACAGATACGCAGTATTTT

abundance: NA
j_gene: TRBJ1-5
v_gene: TRBV4-3
d_gene: NA
CDR3aa: CASSQGPDQPQHF
CDR3nt: TGCGCCAGCAGCCAAGGTCCTGATCAGCCCCAGCATTTT

abundance: once
j_gene: TRBJ1-3
v_gene: TRBV5-6
d_gene: TRBD1
CDR3aa: CASSPQGPVFSGNTIYF
CDR3nt: TGTGCCAGCAGCCCACAGGGGCCCGTCTTCTCTGGAAACACCATATATTTT

abundance: NA
j_gene: TRBJ2-1
v_gene: TRBV7-2
d_gene: TRBD2
CDR3aa: CASSFGTSVGEQFF
CDR3nt: TGTGCCAGCAGCTTCGGGACTAGCGTAGGTGAGCAGTTCTTC

abundance: NA
j_gene: TRBJ2-3
v_gene: TRBV10-1
d_gene: NA
CDR3aa: CASSVTDTQYF
CDR3nt: TGCGCCAGCAGCGTGACAGATACGCAGTATTTT